This T cell receptor beta chain was recorded in a study of blood T cells in healthy people across ages. CDR3 length: 14 amino acids. Trimming shortened V by 6 bases and J by 2 bases, and 13 bases separated the two germline ends. Germline CDR1 is SQVTM and CDR2 is ANQGSEA. Next came a second PCR, run for about 7 to 11 cycles, which used a sample-barcoded 5' primer along with a J-beta primer mix. MiXCR, applied by TCRdb to the 5' RACE reads, yields one record per CDR3 protein. The table lists roughly 1,800,000 distinct CDR3 sequences, less than 50% of them singletons. This clonotype was counted a few times. Its antigen is currently unknown. Regarding the study as a whole: Naive T cell percentage by flow cytometry tracked strongly with beta diversity.

V is TRBV29-1 and J is TRBJ1-4; TRBD1 is a possible D gene (6 bases). Sequencing was carried out using blood. The clonotype originates from a woman in her 40s in good health. The CDR3 nucleotides read TGCAGCGTATCCAAGGGGGGCACTAATGAAAAACTGTTTTTT. Translated, it gives CSVSKGGTNEKLFF.